This paragraph covers one T cell receptor beta chain sequence. The target antigen is unknown. V lost 6 bases and J lost 7; bases outside the gene matches: 9. The CDR3 consists of 13 residues. Germline V gene lookup returns CDR1 DFQATT and CDR2 SNEGSKA (reference sequence). These data come from a study of response to subunit inactivated influenza vaccine. TCRdb analysed the RT-PCR reads with MiXCR anew, one entry per CDR3 protein. This sample yields a few hundred thousand distinct CDR3 sequences, of which around 7.7% are seen a single time; about an eighth belongs to the top ten. Study-wide results and limits: Each seasonal influenza vaccination recruits few new T cells, the authors suggested.

This rearrangement joins TRBV20-1 to TRBJ1-5; 7 bases fit TRBD1. The receptor was derived from a man aged 50 to 69 who received an inactivated influenza vaccine. Sequencing used PBMCs from blood, obtained less than 25 months after vaccination. The CDR3 DNA reads as TGCAGTGCGCACAGTCCAGGGGGGCAGCCCCAGCATTTT. It yields the protein CSAHSPGGQPQHF.